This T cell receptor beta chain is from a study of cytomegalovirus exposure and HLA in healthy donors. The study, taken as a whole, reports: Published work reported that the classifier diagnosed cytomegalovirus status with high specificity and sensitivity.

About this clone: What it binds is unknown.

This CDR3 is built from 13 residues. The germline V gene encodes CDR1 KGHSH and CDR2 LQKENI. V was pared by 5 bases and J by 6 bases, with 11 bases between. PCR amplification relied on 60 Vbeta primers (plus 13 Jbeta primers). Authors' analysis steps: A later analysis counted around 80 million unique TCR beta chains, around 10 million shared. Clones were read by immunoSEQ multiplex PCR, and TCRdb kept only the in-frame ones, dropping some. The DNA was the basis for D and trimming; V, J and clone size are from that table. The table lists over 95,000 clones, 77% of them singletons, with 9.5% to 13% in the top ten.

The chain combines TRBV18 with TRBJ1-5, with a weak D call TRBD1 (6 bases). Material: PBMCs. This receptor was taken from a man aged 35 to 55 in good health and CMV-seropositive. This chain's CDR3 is CASSSKQGQPQHF. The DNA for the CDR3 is TGTGCCAGCTCATCCAAACAGGGTCAGCCCCAGCATTTT. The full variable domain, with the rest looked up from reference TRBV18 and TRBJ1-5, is NAGVMQNPRHLVRRRGQEARLRCSPMKGHSHVYWYRQLPEEGLKFMVYLQKENIIDESGMPKERFSAEFPKEGPSILRIQQVVRGDSAAYFCASSSKQGQPQHFGDGTRLSIL.